This T cell receptor beta chain is from a study of blood T cell repertoires in COVID-19. Study-wide background: From T cells, B-cell-depleted T cells, or PBMCs came the material, which was cDNA or gDNA.

The method was immunoSEQ multiplex PCR; TCRdb's version includes in-frame clones alone and lacks a portion of them. The repertoire has about 250,000 clones, nearly 90% of them found once; the top ten carry 2.1%. V lost 6 bases and J 3 bases, leaving 6 bases between the germline ends. Germline assignment: CDR1 LGHDT and CDR2 YNNKEL (reference sequence). This CDR3 region has 11 residues. It was during active infection that Seattle patients were enrolled and then longitudinally followed. This receptor was identified in a woman in her fifties or sixties with COVID-19, enrolled during active disease. The sequenced sample consisted of peripheral blood. The J gene is TRBJ2-7, the V gene TRBV3-1 (or the pseudogene TRBV3-2), with D unresolved. CDR3 residues: CASSLGYEQYF. Written as DNA, the CDR3 is TGTGCCAGCAGTCTAGGCTACGAGCAGTACTTC.